This T cell receptor beta chain emerged from a study of OX40 agonist ivuxolimab in advanced cancers. Study-wide context: At 0.01 to 10 mg/kg, ivuxolimab was administered intravenously to patients every 2 weeks.

Regarding the study as a whole: Among patients with partial responses at 0.1-3.0 mg/kg, clonal expansion was among the lowest. Among some nonresponders, normalized T-cell clonal expansion was also low. On average, CD8+ T cells showed a greater number of expanded clones than CD4+.

This CDR3 is 11 amino acids long. Germline CDR1 is DFQATT and CDR2 is SNEGSKA (reference sequence). Worth noting for this clone: Its antigen remains unidentified.

Clones were sequenced by immunoSEQ multiplex PCR, and TCRdb holds only the in-frame ones, with some missing. The sample shows around 57,000 clones, 70% to 85% of them seen only once. The sample consisted of CD4+ or CD8+ T cells sorted from blood, taken in a trial of the OX40 agonist ivuxolimab. This TCR was recovered from an adult with an advanced solid tumor such as melanoma, head and neck, liver or kidney cancer. The rearrangement uses TRBV20-1 and TRBJ1-3; maybe TRBD1 (5 bases). The CDR3 sequence: CSGGSGNTIYF. For the CDR3, the DNA is TGCAGCGGGGGATCTGGAAACACCATATATTTT.